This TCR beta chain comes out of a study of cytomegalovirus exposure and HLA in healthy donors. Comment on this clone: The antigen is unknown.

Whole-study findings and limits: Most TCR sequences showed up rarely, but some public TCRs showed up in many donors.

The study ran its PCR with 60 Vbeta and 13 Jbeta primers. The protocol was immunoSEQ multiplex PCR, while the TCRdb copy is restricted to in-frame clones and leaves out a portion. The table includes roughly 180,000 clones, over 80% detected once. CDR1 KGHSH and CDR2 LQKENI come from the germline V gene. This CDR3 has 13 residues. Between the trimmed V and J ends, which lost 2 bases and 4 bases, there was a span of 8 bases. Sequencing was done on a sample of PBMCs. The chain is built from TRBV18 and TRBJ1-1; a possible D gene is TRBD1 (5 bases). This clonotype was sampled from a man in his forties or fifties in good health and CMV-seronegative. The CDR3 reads CASSPAGGTEAFF. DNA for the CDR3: TGTGCCAGCTCACCAGCGGGGGGCACTGAAGCTTTCTTT.